Many counts were recorded for the clone carrying this T cell receptor gamma chain. Its specificity is not known. Other DNA sequences in the sample encode the same CDR3. Gammadelta T cells were flow-sorted from PBMC into Vgamma9/Vdelta2+ and Vdelta2-negative populations for bulk analysis. TRG and TRD sequences were obtained from every sorted gammadelta sample. TCRdb reapplied CATT to the multiplex PCR reads. The sample shows fewer than 5,500 gamma-chain clones, roughly 3.5% of them seen only once. This sample is drawn from a study of γδ T cells in repeated Plasmodium falciparum infection. Across the whole study: Malian children with intense seasonal malaria exposure were compared with matched Australian children.

Whole-study findings and limits: Donors in Mali lived in a small rural village, largely one ethnic group. Vgamma9/Vdelta2+ T cells showed a stable polyclonal repertoire with shared TCRgamma sequences.

The V and J ends lost 0 bases and 13 bases, in that order; junction bases with no gene match: 9. CDR3 length: 16 residues. Germline CDR1 GITISATS, CDR2 ISYDGTV (reference sequence). The source of this sequence is a pool of human donors (malaria-infected and uninfected, not separated). Source material: gamma-delta T cells from blood. V is TRGV9 and J is TRGJP. The J gene was not available in TCRdb and was assigned here by matching the DNA to germline segments. The CDR3 loop is CALWEVRLLGKKIKVF. CDR3 nucleotides: TGTGCCTTGTGGGAGGTGCGTCTCCTAGGCAAAAAAATCAAGGTATTT.